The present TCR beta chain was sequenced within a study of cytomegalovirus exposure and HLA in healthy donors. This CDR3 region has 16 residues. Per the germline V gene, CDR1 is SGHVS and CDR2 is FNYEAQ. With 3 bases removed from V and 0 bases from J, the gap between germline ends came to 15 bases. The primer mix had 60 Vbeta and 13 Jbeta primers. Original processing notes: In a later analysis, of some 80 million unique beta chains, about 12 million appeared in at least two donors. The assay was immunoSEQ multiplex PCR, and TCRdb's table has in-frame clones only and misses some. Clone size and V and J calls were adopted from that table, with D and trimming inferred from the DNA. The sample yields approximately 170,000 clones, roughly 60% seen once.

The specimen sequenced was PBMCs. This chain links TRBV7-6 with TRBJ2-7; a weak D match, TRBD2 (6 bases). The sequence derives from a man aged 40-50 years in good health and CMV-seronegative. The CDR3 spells CASSLSGTYSSYEQYF. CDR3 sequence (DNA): TGTGCCAGCAGCTTGTCAGGGACTTACAGCTCCTACGAGCAGTACTTC.